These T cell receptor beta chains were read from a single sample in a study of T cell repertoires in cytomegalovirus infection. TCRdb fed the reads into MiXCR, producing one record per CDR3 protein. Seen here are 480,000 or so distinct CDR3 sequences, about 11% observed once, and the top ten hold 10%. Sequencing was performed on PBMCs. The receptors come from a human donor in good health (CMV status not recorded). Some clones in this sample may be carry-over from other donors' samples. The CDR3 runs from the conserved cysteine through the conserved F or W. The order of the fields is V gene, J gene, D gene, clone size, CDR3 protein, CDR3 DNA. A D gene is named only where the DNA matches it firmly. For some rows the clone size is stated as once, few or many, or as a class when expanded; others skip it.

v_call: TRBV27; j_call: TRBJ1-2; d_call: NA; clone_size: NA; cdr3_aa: CASSPDGGGYTF; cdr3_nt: TGTGCCAGCAGTCCCGACGGAGGCGGCTACACCTTC
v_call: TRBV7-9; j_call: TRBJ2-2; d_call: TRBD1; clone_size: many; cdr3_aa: CASSLRGQGDSAGELFF; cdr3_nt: TGTGCCAGCAGCTTAAGAGGACAGGGGGATTCGGCCGGGGAGCTGTTTTTT
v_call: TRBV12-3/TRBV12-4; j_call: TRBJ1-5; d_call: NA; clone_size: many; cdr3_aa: CASSSVFNQPQHF; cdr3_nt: TGTGCCAGCAGTTCCGTCTTCAATCAGCCCCAGCATTTT
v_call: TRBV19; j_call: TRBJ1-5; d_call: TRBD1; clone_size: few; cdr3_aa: CASSIGRGQGQPQHF; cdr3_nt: TGTGCCAGTAGTATCGGCAGGGGGCAGGGTCAGCCCCAGCATTTT
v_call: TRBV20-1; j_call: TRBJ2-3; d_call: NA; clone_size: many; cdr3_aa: CSAPPSGTDTQYF; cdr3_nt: TGCAGTGCTCCTCCGTCTGGGACAGATACGCAGTATTTT
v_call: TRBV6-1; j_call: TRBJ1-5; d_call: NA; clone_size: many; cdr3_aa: CASSSGVRGNNQPQHF; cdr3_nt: TGTGCCAGCAGCTCAGGAGTAAGGGGGAACAATCAGCCCCAGCATTTT
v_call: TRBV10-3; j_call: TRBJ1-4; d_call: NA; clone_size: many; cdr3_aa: CAISERGLEKLFF; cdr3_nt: TGTGCCATCAGTGAAAGGGGTCTTGAAAAACTGTTTTTT
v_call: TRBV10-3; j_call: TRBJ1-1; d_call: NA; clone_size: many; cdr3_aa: CAISGTPNTEAFF; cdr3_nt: TGTGCCATCTCCGGGACACCAAACACTGAAGCTTTCTTT
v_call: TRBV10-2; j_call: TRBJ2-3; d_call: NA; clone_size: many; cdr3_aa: CASSEGGRPSTDTQYF; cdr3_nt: TGCGCCAGCAGTGAGGGGGGACGGCCTAGCACAGATACGCAGTATTTT
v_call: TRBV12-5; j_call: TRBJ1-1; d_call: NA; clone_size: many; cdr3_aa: CATSDRNTEAFF; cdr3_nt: TGTGCTACCTCAGACAGGAACACTGAAGCTTTCTTT
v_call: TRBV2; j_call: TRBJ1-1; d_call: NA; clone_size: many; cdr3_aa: CASSGGNTEAFF; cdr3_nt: TGTGCCAGCAGTGGGGGGAACACTGAAGCTTTCTTT
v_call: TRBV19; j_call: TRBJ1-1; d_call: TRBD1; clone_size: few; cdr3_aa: CASSIARQGGTEAFF; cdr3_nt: TGTGCCAGTAGTATAGCCCGGCAGGGGGGCACTGAAGCTTTCTTT
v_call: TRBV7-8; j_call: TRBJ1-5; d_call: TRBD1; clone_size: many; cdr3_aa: CASSVRGQSNQPQHF; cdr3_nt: TGTGCCAGCAGCGTCAGGGGGCAAAGCAATCAGCCCCAGCATTTT
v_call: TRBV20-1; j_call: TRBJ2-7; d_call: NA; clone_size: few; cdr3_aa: CSASKGGMGSYEQYF; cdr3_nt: TGCAGTGCTAGTAAGGGGGGGATGGGATCCTACGAGCAGTACTTC
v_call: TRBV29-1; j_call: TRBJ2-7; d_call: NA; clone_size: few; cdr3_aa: CSVGTSGQLYEQYF; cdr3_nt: TGCAGCGTTGGGACCTCCGGACAGCTCTACGAGCAGTACTTC
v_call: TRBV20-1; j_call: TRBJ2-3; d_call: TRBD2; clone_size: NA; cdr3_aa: CSARVGDYTFTDTQYF; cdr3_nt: TGCAGTGCTAGAGTGGGGGACTATACCTTCACAGATACGCAGTATTTT
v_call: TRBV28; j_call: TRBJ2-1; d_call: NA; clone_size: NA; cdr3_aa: CASEWRSGTYNEQFF; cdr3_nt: TGTGCCAGCGAGTGGCGATCGGGCACCTACAATGAGCAGTTCTTC
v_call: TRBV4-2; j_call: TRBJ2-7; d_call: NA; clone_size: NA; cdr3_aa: CASSQENRTPSLGGYEQYF; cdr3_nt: TGTGCCAGCAGCCAAGAGAACAGGACTCCCTCCCTGGGTGGCTACGAGCAGTACTTC
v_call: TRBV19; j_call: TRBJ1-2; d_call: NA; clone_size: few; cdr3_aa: CASSIRAYGYTF; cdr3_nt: TGTGCCAGTAGTATCCGGGCCTATGGCTACACCTTC
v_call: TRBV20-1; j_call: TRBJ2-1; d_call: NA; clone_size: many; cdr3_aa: CSARDRSVAPYNEQFF; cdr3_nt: TGCAGTGCTAGAGATCGTAGCGTGGCCCCTTACAATGAGCAGTTCTTC
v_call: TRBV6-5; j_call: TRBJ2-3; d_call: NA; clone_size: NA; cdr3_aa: CASSHPSEGGTDTQYF; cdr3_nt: TGTGCCAGCAGTCACCCAAGCGAGGGGGGCACAGATACGCAGTATTTT
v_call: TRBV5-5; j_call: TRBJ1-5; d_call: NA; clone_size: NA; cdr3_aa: CASSLSGIGNQPQHF; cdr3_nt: TGTGCCAGCAGCTTGAGCGGCATTGGCAATCAGCCCCAGCATTTT
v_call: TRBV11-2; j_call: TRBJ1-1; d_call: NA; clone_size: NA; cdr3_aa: CASSWVSTEAFF; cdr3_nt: TGTGCCAGCAGCTGGGTCAGCACTGAAGCTTTCTTT
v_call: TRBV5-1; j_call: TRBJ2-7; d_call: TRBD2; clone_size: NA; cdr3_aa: CASSHSGSSYEQYF; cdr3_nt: TGCGCCAGCAGCCATAGCGGGAGTTCCTACGAGCAGTACTTC